A single TCR beta chain is shown here with its context. Its matching antigen is unknown. Trimming shortened V by 2 bases and J by 6 bases, and 14 bases separated the two germline ends. Per germline, CDR1 MNHNY and CDR2 SVGAGI (reference sequence). The CDR3 is 15 amino acids. This entry belongs to a study of shared clonotypes between healthy human individuals. Profiling relied on immunoSEQ multiplex PCR, and the TCRdb table lists in-frame clones only, not all of them. The table shows 190,000 or so clones, with approximately 95% occurring only once. General observations from the study: Rarefaction exposed incomplete sorted-subset sequencing despite large depth. Sampling covered blood only; tissue repertoires likely differ.

This TCR came from a young woman in good health. Sequencing was carried out using naive CD4+ T cells sorted from blood. Subset of the sample: CD45RA+ positively selected. The chain recombines TRBV6-6 with TRBJ1-5; D is unclear. The DNA for the CDR3 is TGTGCCAGCAGTTACACGGGGTTGTCTAGTCAGCCCCAGCATTTT. As protein: CASSYTGLSSQPQHF.